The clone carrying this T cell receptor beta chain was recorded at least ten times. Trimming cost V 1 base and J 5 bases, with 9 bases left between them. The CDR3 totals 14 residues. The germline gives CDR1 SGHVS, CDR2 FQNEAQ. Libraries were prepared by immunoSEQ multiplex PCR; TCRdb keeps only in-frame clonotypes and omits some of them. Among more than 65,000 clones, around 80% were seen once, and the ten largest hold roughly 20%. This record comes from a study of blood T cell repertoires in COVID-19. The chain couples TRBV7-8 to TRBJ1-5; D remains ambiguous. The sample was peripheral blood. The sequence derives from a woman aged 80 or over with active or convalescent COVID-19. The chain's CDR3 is CASSLGSTDQPQHF. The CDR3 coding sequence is TGTGCCAGCAGCTTAGGGTCCACGGATCAGCCCCAGCATTTT.